The sequence of this TCR beta chain was determined in a study of blood T cell repertoires in COVID-19. As for the study in general: Some COVID-19 samples were acute and others convalescent; all came from the United States, Italy and Spain. T cells, B-cell-depleted T cells, or PBMCs supplied cDNA or gDNA.

The CDR3 sequence is 15 residues long. Germline V gene data show CDR1 as MNHEY and CDR2 as SVGAGI. V lost 6 bases to trimming and J lost 2 bases, with 14 bases between them. Original data processing: Reference gene primers were amplified, and this amplification served to estimate nucleated cell counts. Generated by immunoSEQ multiplex PCR, the TCRdb table keeps only in-frame clones and is missing some. For V, J and clone size, that table is used; D and trimming come from the DNA. Here the sample spans tens of thousands of clones, around 81% being singletons. This TCR was recovered from a woman aged 60-70 years with acute or convalescent COVID-19. Sequenced input: peripheral blood. V gene TRBV6-5 combines with J gene TRBJ2-1, with D possibly matching TRBD1 (6 bases). Here the CDR3 reads CASSRGPATYNEQFF. CDR3 nucleotide sequence: TGTGCCAGCAGCAGGGGACCGGCTACCTACAATGAGCAGTTCTTC.